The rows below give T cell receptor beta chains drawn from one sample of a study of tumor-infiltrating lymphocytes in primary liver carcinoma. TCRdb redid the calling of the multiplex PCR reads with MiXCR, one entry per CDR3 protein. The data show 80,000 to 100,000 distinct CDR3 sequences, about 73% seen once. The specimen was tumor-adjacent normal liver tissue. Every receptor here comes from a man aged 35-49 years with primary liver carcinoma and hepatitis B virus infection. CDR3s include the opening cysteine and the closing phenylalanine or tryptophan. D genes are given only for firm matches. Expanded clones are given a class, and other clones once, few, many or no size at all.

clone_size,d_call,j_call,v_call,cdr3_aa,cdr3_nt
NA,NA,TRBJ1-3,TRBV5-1,CASSLADSGNTIYF,TGCGCCAGCAGCTTAGCAGACTCTGGAAACACCATATATTTT
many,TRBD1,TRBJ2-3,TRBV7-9,CASSQSQGADTQYF,TGTGCCAGCAGCCAATCACAGGGGGCAGATACGCAGTATTTT
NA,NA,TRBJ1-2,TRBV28,CPSSLGRSYGYTF,TGTCCCAGCAGCCTTGGACGCAGCTATGGCTACACCTTC
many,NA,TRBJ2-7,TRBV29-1,CSVAWDSYYEQYF,TGCAGCGTAGCTTGGGACTCCTACTACGAGCAGTACTTC
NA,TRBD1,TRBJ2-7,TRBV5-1,CASSRTGTSNEQYF,TGCGCCAGCAGTAGGACAGGGACCTCCAACGAGCAGTACTTC
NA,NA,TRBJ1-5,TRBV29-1,CSVAGQRAQPQHF,TGCAGCGTAGCTGGACAGAGGGCGCAACCCCAGCATTTT
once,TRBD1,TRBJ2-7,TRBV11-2,CACSLTWDRVYKQYF,TGTGCCTGCAGCTTGACCTGGGACAGGGTCTACAAGCAGTACTTC
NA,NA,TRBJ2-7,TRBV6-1,CTSSEGGGEQYF,TGTACCAGCAGTGAAGGAGGAGGTGAGCAGTACTTC
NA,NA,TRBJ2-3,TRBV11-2,CASSRPAGSIDTRYF,TGTGCCAGCAGCCGGCCGGCGGGGAGCATAGATACGCGGTATTTT
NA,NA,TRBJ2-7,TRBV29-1,CSVARSTTSNEQYF,TGCAGCGTTGCAAGGTCAACCACCTCCAACGAGCAGTACTTC
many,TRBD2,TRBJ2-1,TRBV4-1,CASSQVATSGGYNEQFF,TGCGCCAGCAGCCAAGTCGCGACTAGCGGGGGGTACAATGAGCAGTTCTTC
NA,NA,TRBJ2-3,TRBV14,CASSQGGRPYSTDTQYF,TGTGCCAGCAGCCAAGGAGGGAGGCCCTACAGCACAGATACGCAGTATTTT
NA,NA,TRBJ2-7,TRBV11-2,CASSFCGTLPYEQCF,TGTGCCAGTAGCTTCTGCGGGACTCTACCCTACGAGCAGTGCTTC
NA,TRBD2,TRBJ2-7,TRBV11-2,CASDRLGLADAYEQYF,TGTGCCAGCGACCGACTCGGACTAGCGGATGCCTACGAGCAATACTTC
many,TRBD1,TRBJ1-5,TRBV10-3,CAISGTGGGQPQHF,TGTGCCATCAGCGGGACAGGGGGAGGACAGCCCCAGCATTTT
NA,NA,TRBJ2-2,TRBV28,CASIPTGLGKRELFF,TGTGCCAGCATCCCGACAGGATTGGGAAAAAGGGAGCTGTTTTTT
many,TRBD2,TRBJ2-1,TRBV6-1,CASSLPTSGYNEQFF,TGTGCCAGCAGCCTCCCGACTAGCGGTTACAATGAGCAGTTCTTC
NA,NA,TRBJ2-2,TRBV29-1,CCVGAGAGELFF,TGCTGCGTTGGGGCTGGGGCCGGGGAGCTGTTTTTT
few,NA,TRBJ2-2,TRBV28,CASSRGTDANTGELFF,TGTGCCAGCAGTCGTGGGACCGACGCGAACACCGGGGAGCTGTTTTTT
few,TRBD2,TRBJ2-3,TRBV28,CASSLSGLGLSTDTQYF,TGTGCCAGCAGTTTATCAGGACTAGGCCTTAGCACAGATACGCAGTATTTT
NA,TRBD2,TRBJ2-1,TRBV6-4,CATYIPTSGASEQLF,TGTGCCACCTACATCCCGACTAGCGGGGCCAGTGAGCAGCTCTTC
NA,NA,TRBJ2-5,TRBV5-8,CAGSLGTLETQYF,TGTGCCGGCAGCTTGGGTACCCTAGAGACCCAGTACTTC
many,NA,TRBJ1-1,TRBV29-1,CSVTTGEGTEAFF,TGCAGCGTCACTACAGGTGAGGGCACTGAAGCTTTCTTT
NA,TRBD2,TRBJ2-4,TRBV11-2,CANSQNVKGAGDIQYF,TGTGCCAACAGTCAGAATGTAAAGGGCGCGGGAGACATTCAGTACTTC
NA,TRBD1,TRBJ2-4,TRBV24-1,CATSDSGQGGNIQYF,TGTGCCACCAGTGACTCGGGACAGGGTGGCAACATTCAGTACTTC
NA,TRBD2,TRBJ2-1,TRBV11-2,CASSLSYGLAGRKSSYNEQFF,TGTGCCAGCAGTTTATCATACGGACTAGCGGGACGGAAGAGTTCCTACAATGAGCAGTTCTTC
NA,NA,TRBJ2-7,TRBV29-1,CSVGGSLSNYKQYF,TGCAGCGTAGGGGGATCCCTTTCGAACTACAAGCAGTACTTC
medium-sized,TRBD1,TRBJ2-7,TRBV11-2,CASSLGTGQQYF,TGTGCCAGCAGCTTGGGGACAGGCCAGCAGTACTTC
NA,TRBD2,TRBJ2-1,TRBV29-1,CSVETTREGSNEQFF,TGCAGCGTTGAAACGACGAGGGAGGGATCAAATGAGCAGTTCTTC
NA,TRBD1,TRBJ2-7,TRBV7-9,CASSPGTVYEQSF,TGTGCCAGCAGCCCGGGGACAGTTTACGAGCAGTCCTTC
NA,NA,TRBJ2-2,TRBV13,CAGSHTGPANTGELFF,TGTGCCGGCAGTCATACAGGACCTGCGAACACCGGGGAGCTGTTTTTT
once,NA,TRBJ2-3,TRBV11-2,CASSRGTPGTDTQYF,TGTGCCAGCAGCCGAGGAACTCCAGGCACAGATACTCAGTATTTT
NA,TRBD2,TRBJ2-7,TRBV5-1,CASSATSESYEQYF,TGCGCCAGCAGCGCGACTAGCGAGAGTTATGAGCAGTACTTC
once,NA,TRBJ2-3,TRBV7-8,CASSLAVFRSDTQYF,TGTGCCAGCAGCTTAGCGGTGTTCCGGTCAGATACGCAGTATTTT
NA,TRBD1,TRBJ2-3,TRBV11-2,CASKVLRRAGGMDTQYF,TGTGCCAGCAAGGTTCTACGGAGGGCAGGGGGCATGGATACGCAGTATTTT
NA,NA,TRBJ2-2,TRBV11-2,CASSSSGIANIGELFF,TGTGCCAGCAGCTCGAGCGGCATCGCGAACATCGGGGAGCTGTTTTTT
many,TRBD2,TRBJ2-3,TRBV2,CASTPTSGGDTQYF,TGTGCCAGCACTCCGACTAGCGGGGGGGATACGCAGTATTTT
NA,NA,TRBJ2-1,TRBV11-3,CAGSSAGLASSEQFF,TGTGCCGGCAGCTCGGCAGGGCTAGCCTCGAGTGAGCAGTTCTTC
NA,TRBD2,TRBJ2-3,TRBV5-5,CVNSLGLARTDTQYF,TGTGTCAACAGCTTAGGACTAGCGCGTACAGATACGCAGTATTTT
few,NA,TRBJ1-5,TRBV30,CTWSPGTFNQPQHF,TGTACCTGGAGTCCCGGGACCTTCAATCAGCCCCAGCATTTT
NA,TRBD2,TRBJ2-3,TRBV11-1,CASSPGTSGNLVDTQYF,TGTGCCAGTAGCCCCGGGACTAGCGGGAATCTCGTAGATACGCAGTATTTT
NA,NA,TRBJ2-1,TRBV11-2,CASSFKGRSYDEQFF,TGTGCCAGCAGCTTTAAGGGTAGGTCCTACGATGAGCAGTTCTTC
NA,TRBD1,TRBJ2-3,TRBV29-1,CSVAAQGDTDAQYF,TGTAGCGTTGCGGCTCAGGGGGACACAGATGCGCAGTATTTT
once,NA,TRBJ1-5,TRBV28,CASSLASEGIIQPQHF,TGTGCCAGCAGTTTAGCTTCGGAAGGGATCATTCAGCCCCAACATTTT
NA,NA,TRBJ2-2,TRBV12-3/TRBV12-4,CANGVAYPTGELFF,TGTGCCAATGGAGTTGCATACCCAACTGGGGAGCTGTTTTTT
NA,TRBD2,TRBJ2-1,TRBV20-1,CTPGTSGHNEQFF,TGCACTCCAGGGACTAGCGGTCACAATGAGCAGTTCTTC
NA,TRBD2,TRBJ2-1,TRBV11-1,CASIRLAGGRNEQFF,TGTGCCAGCATCAGATTAGCGGGAGGGCGCAATGAGCAGTTCTTC
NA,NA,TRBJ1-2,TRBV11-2,CASSTLWARDCTF,TGTGCCAGCAGCACCCTTTGGGCCCGTGACTGCACCTTC
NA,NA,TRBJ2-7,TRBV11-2,CASSSAGTKNEQYF,TGTGCCAGCAGTTCAGCCGGGACAAAAAACGAGCAGTACTTC
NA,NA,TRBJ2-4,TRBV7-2,CASSYTSGGGNNIQYF,TGTGCCAGCAGCTACACTAGCGGAGGGGGCAACAACATTCAGTACTTC
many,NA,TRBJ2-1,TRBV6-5,CASSYQGAPSYNEQFF,TGTGCCAGCAGTTACCAAGGCGCCCCCTCCTACAATGAGCAGTTCTTC
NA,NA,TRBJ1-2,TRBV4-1,CVSSQDKGSDYTF,TGCGTCAGCAGCCAAGATAAGGGTTCGGACTACACCTTC
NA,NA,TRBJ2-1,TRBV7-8,CASSAYGNEQFF,TGTGCCAGCAGCGCCTATGGGAATGAGCAGTTCTTC
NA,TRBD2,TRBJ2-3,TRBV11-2,CVSSLEGLVGTDTQYF,TGTGTCAGCAGCTTAGAGGGACTAGTGGGGACAGATACGCAGTATTTT
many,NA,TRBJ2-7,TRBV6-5,CASRSPGINSYEQYF,TGTGCCAGCCGGAGCCCGGGGATAAACTCCTACGAGCAGTACTTC
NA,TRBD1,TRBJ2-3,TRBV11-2,CASSLPGQGPDTQYF,TGTGCCAGCAGCTTACCCGGACAGGGGCCGGATACGCAGTATTTT